This paragraph reports one T cell receptor beta chain. Its antigen is not identified. These data come from a study of early T cells in non-severe SARS-CoV-2 infection. Study details: Investigators sequenced bulk RNA drawn from unsorted whole blood, and chains remained unpaired.

Study-level findings and limits: Anti-spike CD8 responses were favored by VDJdb matching, which missed private and CD4 specificities.

CDR3 size: 15 residues. V dropped 7 bases and J dropped 0 bases, with 10 bases sitting between them. CDR1 is SGHVS and CDR2 is FQNEAQ in the germline V gene. cDNA molecules, individually, were tagged with unique molecular identifiers. TCRdb passed the 5' RACE reads through MiXCR, listing each CDR3 protein once. This sample has approximately 50,000 distinct CDR3 sequences; 8.2% occur once, and the top ten carry 4% to 5.5%. This receptor was taken from an adult who was a healthcare worker with PCR-confirmed SARS-CoV-2 infection or an uninfected control (not recorded which). The rearrangement uses TRBV7-8 and TRBJ2-6; D gene uncertain. Sequences were obtained from whole blood. This CDR3 is CASTPLVSGANVLTF. For the CDR3, the DNA is TGTGCCAGCACCCCCCTGGTCTCTGGGGCCAACGTCCTGACTTTC.